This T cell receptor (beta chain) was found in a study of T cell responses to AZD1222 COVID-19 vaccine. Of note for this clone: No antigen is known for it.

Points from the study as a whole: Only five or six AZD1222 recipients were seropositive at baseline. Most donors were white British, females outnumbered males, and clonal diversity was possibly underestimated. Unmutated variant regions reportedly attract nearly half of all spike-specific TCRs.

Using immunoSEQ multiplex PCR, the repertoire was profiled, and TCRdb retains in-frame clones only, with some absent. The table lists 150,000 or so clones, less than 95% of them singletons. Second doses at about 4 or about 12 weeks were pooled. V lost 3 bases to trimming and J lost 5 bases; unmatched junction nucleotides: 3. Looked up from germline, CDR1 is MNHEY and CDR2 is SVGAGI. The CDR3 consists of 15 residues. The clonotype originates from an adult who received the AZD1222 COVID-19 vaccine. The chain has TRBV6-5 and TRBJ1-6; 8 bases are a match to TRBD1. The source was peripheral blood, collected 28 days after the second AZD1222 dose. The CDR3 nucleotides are TGTGCCAGCAGTTATAGGACAGGGAATAATTCACCCCTCCACTTT. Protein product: CASSYRTGNNSPLHF.